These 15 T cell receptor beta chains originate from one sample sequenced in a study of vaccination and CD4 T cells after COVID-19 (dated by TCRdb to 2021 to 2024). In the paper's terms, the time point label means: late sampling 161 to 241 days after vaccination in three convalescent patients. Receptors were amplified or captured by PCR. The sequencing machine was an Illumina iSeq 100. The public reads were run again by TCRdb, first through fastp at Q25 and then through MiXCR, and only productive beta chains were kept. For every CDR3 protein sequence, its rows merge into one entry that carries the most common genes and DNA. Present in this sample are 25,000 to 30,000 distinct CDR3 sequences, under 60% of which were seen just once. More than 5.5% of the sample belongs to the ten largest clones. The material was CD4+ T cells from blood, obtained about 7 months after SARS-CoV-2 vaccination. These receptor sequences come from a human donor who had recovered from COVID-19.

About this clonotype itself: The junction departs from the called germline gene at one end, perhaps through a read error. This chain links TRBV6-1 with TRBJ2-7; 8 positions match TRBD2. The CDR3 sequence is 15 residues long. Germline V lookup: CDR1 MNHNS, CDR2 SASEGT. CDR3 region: CASSEGGGRSYEQYF. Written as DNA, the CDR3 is TGCGCCAGCAGTGAGGGGGGCGGGAGGTCCTACGAGCAGTACTTC.

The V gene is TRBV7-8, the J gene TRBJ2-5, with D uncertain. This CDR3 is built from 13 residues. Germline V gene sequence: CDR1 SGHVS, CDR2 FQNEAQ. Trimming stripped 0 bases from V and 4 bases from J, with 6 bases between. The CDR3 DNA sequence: TGTGCCAGCAGCTTAGCAGGCGGAGAGACCCAGTACTTC. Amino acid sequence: CASSLAGGETQYF.

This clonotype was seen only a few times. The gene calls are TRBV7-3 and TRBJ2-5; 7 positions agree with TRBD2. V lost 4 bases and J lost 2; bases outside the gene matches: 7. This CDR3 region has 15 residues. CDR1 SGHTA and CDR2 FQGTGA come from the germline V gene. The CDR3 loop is CASSSGASGQETQYF. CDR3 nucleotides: TGTGCCAGCAGCTCCGGGGCTAGCGGACAAGAGACCCAGTACTTC. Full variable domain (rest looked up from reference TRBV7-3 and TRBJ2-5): GAGVSQTPSNKVTEKGKYVELRCDPISGHTALYWYRQSLGQGPEFLIYFQGTGAADDSGLPNDRFFAVRPEGSVSTLKIQRTERGDSAVYLCASSSGASGQETQYFGPGTRLLVL.

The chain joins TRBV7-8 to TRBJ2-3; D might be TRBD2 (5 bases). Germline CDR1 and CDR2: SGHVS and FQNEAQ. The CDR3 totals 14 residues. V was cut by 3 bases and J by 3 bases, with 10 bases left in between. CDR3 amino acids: CASSFSGSTDTQYF. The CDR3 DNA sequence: TGTGCCAGCAGCTTTTCGGGGAGTACAGATACGCAGTATTTT.

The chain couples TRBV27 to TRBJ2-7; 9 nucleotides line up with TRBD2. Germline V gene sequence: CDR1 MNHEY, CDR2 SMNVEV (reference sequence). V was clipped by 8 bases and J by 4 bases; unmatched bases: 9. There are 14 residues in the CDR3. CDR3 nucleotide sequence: TGTGCCAGCCGAAACTTAGCGGGAGTGTACGAGCAGTACTTC. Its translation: CASRNLAGVYEQYF.

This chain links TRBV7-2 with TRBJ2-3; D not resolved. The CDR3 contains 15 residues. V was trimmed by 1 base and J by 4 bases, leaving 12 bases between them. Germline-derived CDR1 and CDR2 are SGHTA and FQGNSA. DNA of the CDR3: TGTGCCAGCAGCTTAGGTGTATTAATTTCAGATACGCAGTATTTT. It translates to CASSLGVLISDTQYF.

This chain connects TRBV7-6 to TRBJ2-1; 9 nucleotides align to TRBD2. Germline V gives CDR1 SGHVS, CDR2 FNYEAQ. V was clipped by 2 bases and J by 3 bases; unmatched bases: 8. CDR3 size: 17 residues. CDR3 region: CASSLSFGLALYNEQFF. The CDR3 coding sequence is TGTGCCAGCAGCTTATCCTTCGGACTAGCGCTCTACAATGAGCAGTTCTTC.

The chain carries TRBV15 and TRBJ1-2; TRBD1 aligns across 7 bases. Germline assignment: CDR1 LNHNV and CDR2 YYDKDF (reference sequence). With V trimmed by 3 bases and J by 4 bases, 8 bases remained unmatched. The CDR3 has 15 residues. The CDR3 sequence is CATSSRGGAGYGYTF. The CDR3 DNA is TGTGCCACCAGCAGCAGAGGGGGCGCGGGCTATGGCTACACCTTC.

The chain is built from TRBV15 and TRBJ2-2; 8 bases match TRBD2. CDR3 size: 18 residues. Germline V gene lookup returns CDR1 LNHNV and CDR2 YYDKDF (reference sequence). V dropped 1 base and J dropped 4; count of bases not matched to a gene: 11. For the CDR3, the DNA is TGTGCCACCAGCAGAGTACCGGGAGGGCCGGGAGGCACCGGGGAGCTGTTTTTT. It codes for CATSRVPGGPGGTGELFF.

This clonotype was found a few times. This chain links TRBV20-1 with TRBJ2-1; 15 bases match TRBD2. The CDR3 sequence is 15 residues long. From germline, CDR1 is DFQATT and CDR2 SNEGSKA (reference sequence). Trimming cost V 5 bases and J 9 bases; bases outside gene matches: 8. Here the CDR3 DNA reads TGCAGTGCTCGGACTAGCGGGAGGGGTTGGGGTGAGCAGTTCTTC. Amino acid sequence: CSARTSGRGWGEQFF.

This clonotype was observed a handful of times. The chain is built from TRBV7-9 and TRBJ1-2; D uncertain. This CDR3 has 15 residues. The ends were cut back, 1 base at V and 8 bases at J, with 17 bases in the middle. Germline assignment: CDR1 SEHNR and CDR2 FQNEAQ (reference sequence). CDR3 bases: TGTGCCAGCAGCTTAGAAACCCTTAAACCGGGGGGCTACACCTTC. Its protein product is CASSLETLKPGGYTF.

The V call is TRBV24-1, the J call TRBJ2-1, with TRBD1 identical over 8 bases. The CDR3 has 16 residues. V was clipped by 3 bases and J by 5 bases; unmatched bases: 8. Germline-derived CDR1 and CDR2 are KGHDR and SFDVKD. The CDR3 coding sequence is TGTGCCACCAGTGATACCCGGCAGGGGGCTAACAATGAGCAGTTCTTC. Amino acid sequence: CATSDTRQGANNEQFF.

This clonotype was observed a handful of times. The CDR3 nucleotides read TGTGCCATCAGTGGAGGGCCGGGGGAGACCCAGTACTTC. Its translation is CAISGGPGETQYF. The chain joins TRBV10-3 to TRBJ2-5; D may be TRBD2 (5 bases). Germline CDR1 ENHRY, CDR2 SYGVKD. V was pared by 4 bases and J by 5 bases, with 11 bases between. This CDR3 comprises 13 residues.

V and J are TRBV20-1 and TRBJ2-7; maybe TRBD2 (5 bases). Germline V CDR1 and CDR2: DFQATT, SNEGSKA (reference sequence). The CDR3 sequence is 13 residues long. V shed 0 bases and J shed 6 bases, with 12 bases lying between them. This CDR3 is CSARDPKAGEQYF. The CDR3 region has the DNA TGCAGTGCTAGAGATCCAAAGGCGGGCGAGCAGTACTTC.

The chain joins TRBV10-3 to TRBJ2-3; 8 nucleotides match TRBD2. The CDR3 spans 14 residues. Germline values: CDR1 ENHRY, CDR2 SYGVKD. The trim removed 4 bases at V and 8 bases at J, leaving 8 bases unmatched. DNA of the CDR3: TGTGCCATCAGTGGGGGACTAGACCCGGGTACGCAGTATTTT. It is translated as CAISGGLDPGTQYF.